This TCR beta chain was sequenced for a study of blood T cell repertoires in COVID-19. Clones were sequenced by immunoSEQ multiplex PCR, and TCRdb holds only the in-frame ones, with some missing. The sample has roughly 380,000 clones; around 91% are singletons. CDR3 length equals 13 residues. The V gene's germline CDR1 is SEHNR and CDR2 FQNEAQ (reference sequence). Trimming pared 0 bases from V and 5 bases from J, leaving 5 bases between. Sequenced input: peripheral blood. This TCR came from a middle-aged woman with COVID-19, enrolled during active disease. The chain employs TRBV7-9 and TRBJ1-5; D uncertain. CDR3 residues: CASSLAEYQPQHF. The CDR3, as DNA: TGTGCCAGCAGCTTAGCGGAGTATCAGCCCCAGCATTTT.